These 20 T cell receptor beta chains came from one sample sequenced in a study of OX40 agonist ivuxolimab in advanced cancers. Here immunoSEQ multiplex PCR was the method, and the copy in TCRdb shows in-frame clones only, minus some. This sample has approximately 60,000 clones; 65% to 85% occur once, and the top ten carry around 30%. The sample was CD4+ or CD8+ T cells sorted from blood, taken in a trial of the OX40 agonist ivuxolimab. These TCRs come from an adult with an advanced solid tumor such as melanoma, head and neck, liver or kidney cancer.

The chain links TRBV4-3 to TRBJ1-1; D might be TRBD1 (5 bases). The CDR3 runs 14 residues. Trimming took off 0 bases at V and 7 bases at J, with 12 bases between the two ends. CDR1 is LGHNA and CDR2 is YSLEER in the germline V gene. The CDR3 sequence: CASSQDLLRGEAFF. CDR3 DNA sequence: TGCGCCAGCAGCCAAGATCTTCTAAGGGGTGAAGCTTTCTTT.

CDR3 nucleotides: TGTGCCTGGAGTGTACAAAGGACAGGGGGCGCGTCGAACTATGGCTACACCTTC. Its protein product is CAWSVQRTGGASNYGYTF. V gene TRBV30 combines with J gene TRBJ1-2; 11 bases align to TRBD1. Germline-derived CDR1 and CDR2 are GTSNPN and SVGIG (reference sequence). This CDR3 contains 18 residues. V lost 0 bases and J lost 2; bases outside the gene matches: 11.

V and J are TRBV7-2 and TRBJ2-2; D gene unclear. Germline assignment: CDR1 SGHTA and CDR2 FQGNSA. This CDR3 is built from 14 residues. V was trimmed by 4 bases and J by 1 base, leaving 7 bases between them. The CDR3 is CASSSVRNTGELFF. Written as DNA, the CDR3 is TGTGCCAGCAGCTCCGTCCGGAACACCGGGGAGCTGTTTTTT.

The V call is TRBV9, the J call TRBJ2-1; TRBD2 matches 11 bases. Germline V gene data show CDR1 as SGDLS and CDR2 as YYNGEE. This CDR3 comprises 17 residues. The J segment lost 9 bases and the V segment lost 4 bases, leaving 15 bases of the junction unmatched. The CDR3 is CASSTLGLAGGVGEQFF. Here the CDR3 DNA reads TGTGCCAGCAGCACCCTAGGACTAGCGGGTGGGGTGGGTGAGCAGTTCTTC.

The chain recombines TRBV5-1 with TRBJ2-7, with 7 nucleotides matching TRBD1. The CDR3 length is 18 residues. V was clipped by 4 bases and J by 0 bases; unmatched bases: 16. CDR1 and CDR2 from the germline V gene are SGHRS and YFSETQ. This chain's CDR3 is CASSTEKYRDSYSYEQYF. The CDR3 DNA reads TGCGCCAGCAGCACAGAAAAATACCGGGACAGCTACTCCTACGAGCAGTACTTC.

This clone has just a few counts. V and J are TRBV19 and TRBJ2-6; D assignment may be TRBD1 or TRBD2 (5 bases each). Looked up from germline, CDR1 is LNHDA and CDR2 is SQIVND (reference sequence). V was trimmed by 3 bases and J by 0 bases, leaving 12 bases between them. The CDR3 is 17 amino acids. This chain's CDR3 is CASSMSPGTSGANVLTF. The CDR3 DNA reads as TGTGCCAGTAGTATGAGTCCCGGGACCTCTGGGGCCAACGTCCTGACTTTC.

The chain combines TRBV11-3 with TRBJ2-2; D might be TRBD1 (6 bases). The CDR3 runs 13 residues. V was cut by 6 bases and J by 8 bases, with 13 bases left in between. Germline V lookup: CDR1 SGHNT, CDR2 YENEEA. The CDR3 protein is CASSFTGPGELFF. CDR3 nucleotide sequence: TGTGCCAGCAGTTTTACAGGGCCGGGGGAGCTGTTTTTT.

In this sample, this clone turned up once. The chain uses TRBV28 and TRBJ1-2; D perhaps matches TRBD1 (5 bases). This CDR3 contains 13 residues. Germline CDR1 and CDR2: MDHEN and SYDVKM. Trimming took off 7 bases at V and 3 bases at J, with 12 bases between the two ends. The CDR3 region is CASKKGRYYGYTF. Written as DNA, the CDR3 is TGTGCCAGCAAAAAGGGGCGTTACTATGGCTACACCTTC.

The CDR3 region has the DNA TGTGCCAGTAGTACGGGGTCAAGAAGTTACACCGGGGAGCTGTTTTTT. As protein: CASSTGSRSYTGELFF. The chain couples TRBV19 to TRBJ2-2; TRBD2 might be the D (5 bases). Germline lookup yields CDR1 LNHDA and CDR2 SQIVND (reference sequence). CDR3 length: 16 amino acids. V was pared by 4 bases and J by 3 bases, with 15 bases between.

The chain employs TRBV7-6 and TRBJ1-3; TRBD1 agrees at 7 bases. J gave up 0 bases and V 5 bases, and 16 bases lay outside the gene matches. The CDR3 consists of 19 residues. Germline V gene data show CDR1 as SGHVS and CDR2 as FNYEAQ. The DNA of the CDR3 is TGTGCCAGCAGCCCCCGGGACAGTAGAGACTATGGCTCTGGAAACACCATATATTTT. It codes for CASSPRDSRDYGSGNTIYF.

This chain connects TRBV11-2 to TRBJ2-1; TRBD2 matches 12 bases. Unmatched junction bases numbered 9, after V lost 1 base and J lost 8 bases. The CDR3 consists of 17 residues. From germline, CDR1 is SGHAT and CDR2 FQNNGV. The CDR3 sequence is CASSLVLAGGHEDEQFF. The CDR3 DNA follows: TGTGCCAGCAGCTTAGTCCTAGCGGGGGGGCACGAAGATGAGCAGTTCTTC.

This chain joins TRBV29-1 and TRBJ1-2; possible D gene TRBD1, 6 bases. Between the trimmed V and J ends, which lost 3 bases and 8 bases, there was a span of 10 bases. This CDR3 is 11 amino acids long. Germline CDR1 is SQVTM and CDR2 is ANQGSEA. CDR3 region: CSVEGAEGYTF. The DNA for the CDR3 is TGCAGCGTTGAGGGGGCGGAGGGCTACACCTTC.

The chain has TRBV5-1 and TRBJ2-1; the D is unclear. In germline, CDR1 is SGHRS, CDR2 YFSETQ. Trimming removed 0 bases from V and 2 bases from J, with 9 bases in between. This CDR3 contains 15 residues. CDR3 coding DNA: TGCGCCAGCAGCTTGGGGCAGAGCCCCTACAATGAGCAGTTCTTC. Protein product: CASSLGQSPYNEQFF.

This rearrangement joins TRBV6-1 to TRBJ2-4; possible D gene TRBD1, 5 bases. The CDR3 has 16 residues. V was pared by 2 bases and J by 3 bases, with 14 bases between. The germline V gene encodes CDR1 MNHNS and CDR2 SASEGT. CDR3 sequence (DNA): TGTGCCAGCAGTGAAAGACCAGGGCTGGGCAAAAACATTCAGTACTTC. This encodes CASSERPGLGKNIQYF.

The chain uses TRBV30 and TRBJ1-5, with TRBD1 matching over 7 bases. Germline V gene data show CDR1 as GTSNPN and CDR2 as SVGIG (reference sequence). Trimming took 5 bases from V and 3 from J; bases not matched to a gene: 7. The CDR3 runs 14 residues. CDR3 region: CAWAPGTVNQPQHF. CDR3 DNA: TGTGCCTGGGCCCCCGGGACAGTCAATCAGCCCCAGCATTTT.

This sequence joins TRBV7-6 and TRBJ1-1; D is uncertain. CDR1 and CDR2 (germline): SGHVS, FNYEAQ. Trimming pared 0 bases from V and 0 bases from J, leaving 14 bases between. This CDR3 is built from 17 residues. The CDR3: CASSLAPLVTMNTEAFF. The CDR3 DNA reads as TGTGCCAGCAGCTTAGCCCCCCTTGTGACCATGAACACTGAAGCTTTCTTT.

The chain recombines TRBV9 with TRBJ2-1, with D perhaps matching TRBD2 (6 bases). Trimming removed 0 bases from V and 3 bases from J, with 10 bases in between. Germline CDR1 and CDR2: SGDLS and YYNGEE. CDR3 size: 15 residues. DNA for the CDR3: TGTGCCAGCAGCGTAGTCGGGACTGGCTACAATGAGCAGTTCTTC. This translates into CASSVVGTGYNEQFF.

This clone was picked up a small number of times. The chain links TRBV5-1 to TRBJ2-2, with D maybe TRBD2 (6 bases). The CDR3 has 17 residues. V was trimmed by 3 bases and J by 3 bases, leaving 18 bases between them. Germline CDR1 is SGHRS and CDR2 is YFSETQ. The CDR3 sequence: CASSWGLGREDTGELFF. The CDR3 DNA reads as TGCGCCAGCAGCTGGGGACTTGGTAGGGAGGACACCGGGGAGCTGTTTTTT.

This chain joins TRBV29-1 and TRBJ1-2; 7 bases agree with TRBD1. Germline V lookup: CDR1 SQVTM, CDR2 ANQGSEA. CDR3 length: 13 residues. Unmatched junction bases numbered 5, after V lost 3 bases and J lost 4 bases. The CDR3 loop is CSVEKQGIYGYTF. The CDR3 bases are TGCAGCGTTGAGAAACAGGGGATCTATGGCTACACCTTC.

This clone has only one observation. V usage is TRBV7-7 and J usage is TRBJ2-2, with a tentative D call TRBD2 (5 bases). In germline, CDR1 is SSHAT, CDR2 FNYEAQ (reference sequence). V dropped 5 bases and J dropped 4 bases, with 11 bases sitting between them. The CDR3 is made up of 14 amino acids. CDR3: CASSREAFTGELFF. CDR3 sequence (DNA): TGTGCCAGCAGCCGGGAAGCCTTCACCGGGGAGCTGTTTTTT. The entire variable domain, with the rest obtained from reference TRBV7-7 and TRBJ2-2, is as follows: GAGVSQSPRYKVTKRGQDVTLRCDPISSHATLYWYQQALGQGPEFLTYFNYEAQPDKSGLPSDRFSAERPEGSISTLTIQRTEQRDSAMYRCASSREAFTGELFFGEGSRLTVL.